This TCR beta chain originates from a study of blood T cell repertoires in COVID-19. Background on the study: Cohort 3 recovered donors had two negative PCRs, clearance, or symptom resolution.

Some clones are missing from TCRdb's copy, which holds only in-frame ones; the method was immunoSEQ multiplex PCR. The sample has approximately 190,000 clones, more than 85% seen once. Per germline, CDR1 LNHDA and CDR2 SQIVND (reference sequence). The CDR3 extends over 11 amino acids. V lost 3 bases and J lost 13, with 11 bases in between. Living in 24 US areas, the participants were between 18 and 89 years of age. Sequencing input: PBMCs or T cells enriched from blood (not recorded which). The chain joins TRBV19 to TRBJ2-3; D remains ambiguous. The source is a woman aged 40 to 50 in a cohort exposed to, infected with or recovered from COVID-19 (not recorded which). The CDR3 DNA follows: TGTGCCAGTAGTATGGGTCCCGACAAGTATTTT. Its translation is CASSMGPDKYF.